This note documents a single T cell receptor (beta chain) sequence. At one boundary the junction diverges from the germline segment, which might be a read error. CDR3 length: 14 residues. Germline CDR1 and CDR2: MDHEN and SYDVKM. The data stem from a study of T cells in Graves' hyperthyroidism and ophthalmopathy. It was RNA transcripts that yielded the amplified TCR beta CDR3 regions. When the TCR CDR3 underwent first-round RT-PCR, the HTBI primer set was used. TCRdb called the multiplex PCR reads again in MiXCR, with one record for every CDR3 protein. The data show about half a million distinct CDR3 sequences, around 22% seen once.

The source is a woman in her twenties or thirties with Graves' ophthalmopathy. Sequencing was performed on blood. The genes are TRBV28 and TRBJ1-3; possibly TRBD1 for D (6 bases). CDR3 in amino acids: CSSRKQGSGNTIYF. The CDR3 region has the DNA TGTTCCAGCAGGAAACAGGGCTCTGGAAACACCATATATTTT.